This is a list of T cell receptor beta chains from one sample in a study of vaccination effects on CD4 cells after COVID-19. The antigens for these receptors are not known. The protocol was immunoSEQ multiplex PCR, while the TCRdb copy is restricted to in-frame clones and leaves out a portion. Of tens of thousands of clones detected, around 70% appear once; the ten largest clones hold roughly 2.3%. The material sequenced was CD4+ T cells from PBMCs cultured without peptide, taken after COVID-19 vaccination. These receptors were taken from a human donor who received a COVID-19 vaccine. The CDR3 runs from the conserved cysteine through the conserved F or W. D genes are given only for firm matches. Where a row states a size, it is once, few, many or the class of an expanded clone; other rows omit it.

V gene: TRBV7-2
CDR3 length: 15
J gene: TRBJ1-2
D gene: -
clone size: -
CDR3 DNA: TGTGCCAGCAGCCCCCGCACGGGATCTAACTATGGCTACACCTTC
CDR3 protein: CASSPRTGSNYGYTF

V gene: TRBV9
CDR3 length: 14
J gene: TRBJ1-2
D gene: -
clone size: -
CDR3 DNA: TGTGCCAGCAGCCTGGACGCCGGACAATGGGGCTACACCTTC
CDR3 protein: CASSLDAGQWGYTF

V gene: TRBV2
CDR3 length: 18
J gene: TRBJ2-3
D gene: -
clone size: -
CDR3 DNA: TGTGCCAGCAGTGAAGGTGGCACGGTGGGCACCGACACAGATACGCAGTATTTT
CDR3 protein: CASSEGGTVGTDTDTQYF

V gene: TRBV24-1
CDR3 length: 18
J gene: TRBJ1-4
D gene: -
clone size: -
CDR3 DNA: TGTGCCACCAGTGATTCATCCGGGACGGATTCAACTAATGAAAAACTGTTTTTT
CDR3 protein: CATSDSSGTDSTNEKLFF

V gene: TRBV3-1/TRBV3-2
CDR3 length: 16
J gene: TRBJ2-5
D gene: TRBD2
clone size: -
CDR3 DNA: TGTGCCAGCAGCCCTAACGTGGGGGGGGGACAAGAGACCCAGTACTTC
CDR3 protein: CASSPNVGGGQETQYF

V gene: TRBV11-2
CDR3 length: 15
J gene: TRBJ1-2
D gene: -
clone size: -
CDR3 DNA: TGTGCCAGCAGCTTAGGAGGCGCGGGGAACTATGGCTACACCTTC
CDR3 protein: CASSLGGAGNYGYTF

V gene: TRBV5-1
CDR3 length: 14
J gene: TRBJ1-2
D gene: -
clone size: -
CDR3 DNA: TGCGCCAGCAGCTTGGGGTCTACTAACTATGGCTACACCTTC
CDR3 protein: CASSLGSTNYGYTF

V gene: TRBV3-1/TRBV3-2
CDR3 length: 21
J gene: TRBJ2-4
D gene: TRBD2
clone size: once
CDR3 DNA: TGTGCCAGCAGCCAAGAAGTTGTACGGCGGGGGGCTCGAGAAGCCAAAAACATTCAGTACTTC
CDR3 protein: CASSQEVVRRGAREAKNIQYF

V gene: TRBV5-1
CDR3 length: 16
J gene: TRBJ2-2
D gene: -
clone size: -
CDR3 DNA: TGCGCCAGCAGCTTACCAGGGGACGCGAACACCGGGGAGCTGTTTTTT
CDR3 protein: CASSLPGDANTGELFF

V gene: TRBV12-5
CDR3 length: 15
J gene: TRBJ2-5
D gene: -
clone size: -
CDR3 DNA: TGTGCTAGTGGTTCTACCGGCCAGGCTACGGGGACCCAGTACTTC
CDR3 protein: CASGSTGQATGTQYF

V gene: TRBV18
CDR3 length: 16
J gene: TRBJ2-4
D gene: TRBD1
clone size: -
CDR3 DNA: TGTGCCAGCTCACCACCCGGGACAGGGTTGGGCAACATTCAGTACTTC
CDR3 protein: CASSPPGTGLGNIQYF

V gene: TRBV6-1
CDR3 length: 15
J gene: TRBJ2-5
D gene: -
clone size: once
CDR3 DNA: TGTGCCAGCAGTGAAATCCCGGACAGTGGTTCGACCCAGTACTTC
CDR3 protein: CASSEIPDSGSTQYF

V gene: TRBV7-2
CDR3 length: 15
J gene: TRBJ1-2
D gene: TRBD1
clone size: -
CDR3 DNA: TGTGCCAGCAGCTTAACGGGACAGGCTTTCTATGGCTACACCTTC
CDR3 protein: CASSLTGQAFYGYTF

V gene: TRBV23-1
CDR3 length: 18
J gene: TRBJ1-2
D gene: TRBD1
clone size: -
CDR3 DNA: TGCGCCAGCAGACCCCGCCGGCGTCGGACAGGGGACGTGGATGGCTACACCTTC
CDR3 protein: CASRPRRRRTGDVDGYTF

V gene: TRBV24-1
CDR3 length: 16
J gene: TRBJ2-1
D gene: -
clone size: -
CDR3 DNA: TGTGCCACCAGTGATTCCGTCCCAGGGCCCTACAATGAGCAGTTCTTC
CDR3 protein: CATSDSVPGPYNEQFF

V gene: TRBV5-1
CDR3 length: 16
J gene: TRBJ1-4
D gene: -
clone size: few
CDR3 DNA: TGCGCCAGCAGCCCGGAACCAGGGAGGGCGAATGAAAAACTGTTTTTT
CDR3 protein: CASSPEPGRANEKLFF

V gene: TRBV18
CDR3 length: 14
J gene: TRBJ1-4
D gene: -
clone size: -
CDR3 DNA: TGTGCCAGCTCACCATCCAGTCAAAATGAAAAACTGTTTTTT
CDR3 protein: CASSPSSQNEKLFF

V gene: TRBV7-2
CDR3 length: 18
J gene: TRBJ1-2
D gene: -
clone size: -
CDR3 DNA: TGTGCCAGCAGCTTTTCTAATTACGGGTCGTCGCGGGTTGACGGCTACACCTTC
CDR3 protein: CASSFSNYGSSRVDGYTF

V gene: TRBV12-3/TRBV12-4
CDR3 length: 13
J gene: TRBJ1-1
D gene: -
clone size: few
CDR3 DNA: TGTGCCAGCAGTTTGGACGGCTACACTGAAGCTTTCTTT
CDR3 protein: CASSLDGYTEAFF

V gene: TRBV7-9
CDR3 length: 17
J gene: TRBJ2-2
D gene: -
clone size: -
CDR3 DNA: TGTGCCAGCAGCCTGCTTGGGAGGAATTGGAACACCGGGGAGCTGTTTTTT
CDR3 protein: CASSLLGRNWNTGELFF

V gene: TRBV28
CDR3 length: 14
J gene: TRBJ1-4
D gene: -
clone size: -
CDR3 DNA: TGTGCCAGCAGTCGAAGGGGGGGCAAGGAAAAACTGTTTTTT
CDR3 protein: CASSRRGGKEKLFF

V gene: TRBV2
CDR3 length: 14
J gene: TRBJ1-1
D gene: -
clone size: -
CDR3 DNA: TGTGCCAGCAGTGAAGCCGGAGCCGTACAGAGAGCTTTCTTT
CDR3 protein: CASSEAGAVQRAFF

V gene: TRBV7-2
CDR3 length: 15
J gene: TRBJ1-2
D gene: -
clone size: -
CDR3 DNA: TGTGCCAGCAGCTTACGGGGGGCGGCTAACTATGGCTACACCTTC
CDR3 protein: CASSLRGAANYGYTF

V gene: TRBV29-1
CDR3 length: 14
J gene: TRBJ1-4
D gene: TRBD1
clone size: -
CDR3 DNA: TGCAGCGGAAAACTTAACAGGGGAGGAGAAAAACTGTTTTTT
CDR3 protein: CSGKLNRGGEKLFF

V gene: TRBV6-2/TRBV6-3
CDR3 length: 14
J gene: TRBJ1-5
D gene: -
clone size: -
CDR3 DNA: TGTGCCAGCAGTTACGTGCAGTCGAATCAGCCCCAGCATTTT
CDR3 protein: CASSYVQSNQPQHF

V gene: TRBV2
CDR3 length: 14
J gene: TRBJ1-5
D gene: -
clone size: few
CDR3 DNA: TGTGCCAGCAGTGACAATAGGAGCAATCAGCCCCAGCATTTT
CDR3 protein: CASSDNRSNQPQHF

V gene: TRBV5-1
CDR3 length: 15
J gene: TRBJ1-4
D gene: -
clone size: -
CDR3 DNA: TGCGCCAGCAGCTTCTCCGGGGGATCTAATGAAAAACTGTTTTTT
CDR3 protein: CASSFSGGSNEKLFF

V gene: TRBV9
CDR3 length: 15
J gene: TRBJ2-1
D gene: TRBD2
clone size: few
CDR3 DNA: TGTGCCAGCAGCGTAACTAGCGGGGGTCACAATGAGCAGTTCTTC
CDR3 protein: CASSVTSGGHNEQFF

V gene: TRBV10-2
CDR3 length: 14
J gene: TRBJ2-2
D gene: -
clone size: -
CDR3 DNA: TGCGCCAGCAGCGTTAAAGGGAACACCGGGGAGCTGTTTTTT
CDR3 protein: CASSVKGNTGELFF

V gene: TRBV18
CDR3 length: 16
J gene: TRBJ1-4
D gene: -
clone size: -
CDR3 DNA: TGTGCCAGCTCACCGACGAACGTCCAAACTAATGAAAAACTGTTTTTT
CDR3 protein: CASSPTNVQTNEKLFF